These T cell receptor beta chains were read from a single sample in a study of PD-1 blockade in mismatch repair-deficient tumors. The data were produced by immunoSEQ multiplex PCR, yet TCRdb's version contains in-frame clones alone and is incomplete. The sample consists of around 120,000 clones, around 83% of them appearing once. The material sequenced was peripheral blood, taken 44 weeks after starting pembrolizumab. The receptors were gathered from an adult with mismatch repair-deficient cancer. Both conserved end residues are part of each CDR3. D genes are given only for firm matches. Rows give clone size only sometimes, using once, few, many, or a class for an expanded clone.

v_call,clone_size,j_call,d_call,cdr3_aa,cdr3_nt
TRBV2,once,TRBJ2-3,NA,CASGPGQATDTQYF,TGTGCCAGCGGGCCGGGGCAGGCCACAGATACGCAGTATTTT
TRBV15,NA,TRBJ1-5,NA,CATSITYQPQHF,TGTGCCACCAGCATTACGTATCAGCCCCAGCATTTT
TRBV7-2,NA,TRBJ2-7,TRBD1,CASREGQGRSYEQYF,TGTGCCAGCAGGGAGGGACAGGGGAGATCCTACGAGCAGTACTTC
TRBV7-2,NA,TRBJ1-5,NA,CASSLGATGPQHF,TGTGCCAGCAGCTTAGGTGCTACAGGGCCCCAGCATTTT
TRBV4-1,NA,TRBJ2-3,NA,CASSQEGSGTDTQYF,TGCGCCAGCAGCCAAGAGGGGAGTGGCACAGATACGCAGTATTTT
TRBV19,NA,TRBJ2-3,TRBD2,CATYRGFWGREGLPSTDTQYF,TGTGCCACCTACCGTGGTTTCTGGGGCCGGGAGGGGCTACCTAGCACAGATACGCAGTATTTT
TRBV29-1,NA,TRBJ2-7,NA,CSVETGDKGYEQYF,TGCAGCGTTGAAACGGGGGATAAGGGCTACGAGCAGTACTTC
TRBV4-1,NA,TRBJ1-4,NA,CASSQVGQGGIGDEKLFF,TGCGCCAGCAGCCAAGTTGGCCAGGGTGGAATTGGTGATGAAAAACTGTTTTTT
TRBV2,NA,TRBJ2-4,NA,CASSDNRNIQYF,TGTGCCAGCAGTGATAACAGAAACATTCAGTACTTC
TRBV28,NA,TRBJ2-7,NA,CASSLQTKEWEQYF,TGTGCCAGCAGTTTACAGACCAAGGAATGGGAGCAGTACTTC
TRBV11-3,NA,TRBJ2-5,TRBD2,CASSTRLGGETQYF,TGTGCCAGCAGCACGCGCCTCGGGGGGGAGACCCAGTACTTC
TRBV30,NA,TRBJ1-1,NA,CAWGLPTGKGTEAFF,TGTGCCTGGGGTTTACCTACAGGGAAGGGCACTGAAGCTTTCTTT
TRBV2,few,TRBJ1-2,TRBD1,CASSETGTDYGYTF,TGTGCCAGCAGTGAGACCGGGACAGACTATGGCTACACCTTC
TRBV27,NA,TRBJ1-5,TRBD1,CASSLRGTDQPQHF,TGTGCCAGCAGTTTAAGGGGGACAGATCAGCCCCAGCATTTT
TRBV7-9,NA,TRBJ2-1,NA,CASSLGDRYNEQFF,TGTGCCAGCAGCTTGGGAGACAGGTACAATGAGCAGTTCTTC
TRBV27,NA,TRBJ2-5,NA,CASSSGGRRETQYF,TGTGCCAGCAGTTCGGGCGGGCGGCGAGAGACCCAGTACTTC
TRBV7-9,NA,TRBJ2-2,NA,CASSPRGPGELFF,TGTGCCAGCAGCCCACGGGGCCCCGGGGAGCTGTTTTTT
TRBV5-6,NA,TRBJ2-7,NA,CASSPTGNYEQYF,TGTGCCAGCAGTCCCACAGGTAACTACGAGCAGTACTTC
TRBV18,NA,TRBJ2-7,NA,CASSPGSPYEQYF,TGTGCCAGCTCACCTGGATCGCCCTACGAGCAGTACTTC
TRBV5-1,NA,TRBJ1-2,NA,CASSRGAANYGYTF,TGCGCCAGCAGCAGGGGCGCTGCTAACTATGGCTACACCTTC
TRBV7-9,NA,TRBJ2-2,NA,CASTGTTGELFF,TGTGCCAGCACCGGGACCACCGGGGAGCTGTTTTTT
TRBV5-4,NA,TRBJ1-1,TRBD1,CASSLGQGVNTEAFF,TGTGCCAGCAGCTTGGGACAGGGGGTAAACACTGAAGCTTTCTTT
TRBV6-1,NA,TRBJ2-7,TRBD1,CASLILYRGQGEQYF,TGTGCCAGCCTAATACTGTACAGGGGGCAAGGCGAGCAGTACTTC
TRBV11-1,NA,TRBJ2-7,NA,CASASWTEQYF,TGTGCCAGCGCATCCTGGACCGAGCAGTACTTC
TRBV7-9,NA,TRBJ2-2,NA,CASSLLGRMNTGELFF,TGTGCCAGCAGCTTACTCGGCAGAATGAACACCGGGGAGCTGTTTTTT
TRBV7-9,NA,TRBJ2-1,NA,CASSLKGSYNEQFF,TGTGCCAGCAGCTTGAAGGGATCCTACAATGAGCAGTTCTTC
TRBV7-2,NA,TRBJ2-1,NA,CASSTRANNEQFF,TGTGCCAGCAGCACCCGGGCCAACAATGAGCAGTTCTTC
TRBV10-3,NA,TRBJ1-1,TRBD1,CAISAGDREAEAFF,TGTGCCATCAGTGCCGGGGACAGGGAGGCTGAAGCTTTCTTT
TRBV6-4,NA,TRBJ2-6,NA,CASSRGGGANVLTF,TGTGCCAGCAGCAGGGGAGGTGGGGCCAACGTCCTGACTTTC
TRBV5-1,NA,TRBJ1-1,NA,CASRYTVNTEAFF,TGCGCCAGCAGATATACAGTGAACACTGAAGCTTTCTTT
TRBV10-3,NA,TRBJ2-6,NA,CAISPRGYGANVLTF,TGTGCCATCAGCCCTCGGGGATACGGGGCCAACGTCCTGACTTTC